The 14 T cell receptor beta chains below come from one sample, sequenced in a study of T cell repertoires in cytomegalovirus infection. TCRdb passed the reads through MiXCR, listing each CDR3 protein once. This table holds around 900,000 distinct CDR3 sequences, roughly a third found once. The antigens for these receptors are not known. The material was cultured CD8+ T cells from PBMCs, obtained from culture after CMV antigen stimulation. These receptors came from a human donor in good health (CMV status not recorded). Some clones in this sample may be carry-over from other donors' samples.

The chain recombines TRBV29-1 with TRBJ2-7; 7 bases are shared with TRBD1. The CDR3 consists of 15 residues. The J segment lost 1 base and the V segment lost 1 base, leaving 7 bases of the junction unmatched. Germline V gene data show CDR1 as SQVTM and CDR2 as ANQGSEA. CDR3 coding DNA: TGCAGCGTTGAAGGTGTAAAGGGGGCTTCCTACGAGCAGTACTTC. Residues: CSVEGVKGASYEQYF.

In its sample, this clonotype was seen a few times. V is TRBV28 and J is TRBJ2-3; the D gene could be TRBD1 or TRBD2 (5 bases each). CDR1 and CDR2 (germline): MDHEN, SYDVKM. CDR3 size: 10 residues. In nucleotides, the CDR3 is TGTGCTGGGGGAACAGATACGCAGTATTTT. The encoded protein is CAGGTDTQYF.

This clonotype was seen more than once but under ten times. V is TRBV6-1 and J is TRBJ1-6; D unclear. V was cut by 5 bases and J by 8 bases, with 13 bases left in between. The CDR3 consists of 14 residues. Germline-derived CDR1 and CDR2 are MNHNS and SASEGT. CDR3: CASSLQGWDSPLHF. CDR3 bases: TGTGCCAGCAGTTTACAAGGGTGGGATTCACCCCTCCACTTT.

This clonotype was counted a few times. This rearrangement joins TRBV6-1 to TRBJ1-5; D might be TRBD1 (5 bases). This CDR3 contains 16 residues. Germline V CDR1 and CDR2: MNHNS, SASEGT. Trimming removed 2 bases at V and 0 bases at J, with 11 bases between. CDR3 region: CASSEKWGYSNQPQHF. The CDR3 DNA is TGTGCCAGCAGTGAAAAGTGGGGGTATAGCAATCAGCCCCAGCATTTT.

The rearrangement joins TRBV5-1 to TRBJ2-7; a possible D gene is TRBD1 (5 bases). Trimming shortened V by 3 bases and J by 0 bases, and 10 bases separated the two germline ends. The germline gives CDR1 SGHRS, CDR2 YFSETQ. The CDR3 is made up of 14 amino acids. This chain's CDR3 is CASSYIQASYEQYF. Here the CDR3 DNA reads TGCGCCAGCAGCTACATACAGGCCTCCTACGAGCAGTACTTC.

This clonotype was observed a few times. This sequence joins TRBV5-4 and TRBJ1-2; D call uncertain. Looked up from germline, CDR1 is SGHNT and CDR2 is YYREEE (reference sequence). CDR3 length equals 16 residues. With 5 bases removed from V and 5 bases from J, the gap between germline ends came to 22 bases. The CDR3 reads CASSPPLDTFAYGYTF. CDR3 coding DNA: TGTGCCAGCAGTCCACCTCTAGACACATTTGCGTATGGCTACACCTTC.

This clonotype showed up just a few times. V gene TRBV29-1 combines with J gene TRBJ2-7; weak D call: TRBD2 (5 bases). The CDR3 has 11 amino acids. Germline assignment: CDR1 SQVTM and CDR2 ANQGSEA. Trimming removed 3 bases from V and 7 bases from J, with 10 bases in between. CDR3 nucleotides: TGCAGCGTTGAGGCCTCGGGGGAGCAGTACTTC. Its translation: CSVEASGEQYF.

The chain combines TRBV12-3 or TRBV12-4 with TRBJ2-3; D tentatively fits TRBD1 or TRBD2 (6 bases each). Trimming removed 7 bases from V and 6 bases from J, with 20 bases in between. The CDR3 runs 15 residues. The CDR3 sequence: CASNRGGSFTDTQYF. Here the CDR3 DNA reads TGTGCCAGCAACCGAGGGGGGTCCTTTACGGATACGCAGTATTTT.

This chain uses TRBV6-1 with TRBJ1-6; tentative D call: TRBD1 (6 bases). Germline V CDR1 and CDR2: MNHNS, SASEGT. V lost 0 bases and J 6 bases, leaving 9 bases between the germline ends. The CDR3 consists of 15 residues. The CDR3 protein is CASSEARQVNSPLHF. CDR3 nucleotides: TGTGCCAGCAGTGAAGCCCGACAGGTTAATTCACCCCTCCACTTT.

This clonotype was picked up a small number of times. The genes are TRBV6-1 and TRBJ2-1, with no clear D. Germline lookup yields CDR1 MNHNS and CDR2 SASEGT. The CDR3 runs to 14 residues. The CDR3 bases are TGTGCGTCACGGCCCTTCGGCCCCCAGAATGAGCAGTTCTTC. Protein product: CASRPFGPQNEQFF.

The chain combines TRBV6-5 with TRBJ1-1, with a weak D call TRBD1 (6 bases). The CDR3 runs 14 residues. V lost 5 bases, J lost 5 bases, and 15 bases lay in between. Germline-derived CDR1 and CDR2 are MNHEY and SVGAGI. The chain's CDR3 is CASSIGTTGTEAFF. The CDR3 region has the DNA TGTGCCAGCAGTATAGGGACAACCGGGACTGAAGCTTTCTTT.

The V and J genes are TRBV2 and TRBJ2-1; 8 bases agree with TRBD1. This CDR3 region has 16 residues. Germline CDR1 is SNHLY and CDR2 is FYNNEI. V trimming: 2 bases; J trimming: 9 bases; junction bases outside the gene matches: 12. The DNA for the CDR3 is TGTGCCAGCAGTGAATTTGTCGGACAGGGTGTTGGTGAGCAGTTCTTC. It yields the protein CASSEFVGQGVGEQFF.

In its sample, this clonotype was seen a few times. The V and J genes are TRBV19 and TRBJ1-1; 8 bases are a match to TRBD1. Per germline, CDR1 LNHDA and CDR2 SQIVND (reference sequence). Losses at the gene ends were 4 bases for V and 0 bases for J; bases not matched to a gene: 10. The CDR3 is 17 amino acids. The CDR3 spells CASSTLPNRGVNTEAFF. For the CDR3, the DNA is TGTGCCAGTAGTACTCTCCCCAACAGGGGGGTGAACACTGAAGCTTTCTTT.

V gene TRBV27 combines with J gene TRBJ1-2, with TRBD1 matching over 9 bases. V lost 8 bases, J lost 8 bases, and 15 bases stayed unmatched. The CDR3 spans 15 residues. Germline lookup yields CDR1 MNHEY and CDR2 SMNVEV (reference sequence). CDR3 in amino acids: CASQRRRQGEDGYTF. Written as DNA, the CDR3 is TGTGCCAGCCAAAGGAGGAGACAGGGGGAGGACGGCTACACCTTC.